This TCR beta chain was retrieved from a study of blood T cell repertoires in COVID-19 (dated by TCRdb to about 2020). Turning to the overall study: Samples covering the acute and convalescent phases of COVID-19 were provided by collaborators in the United States, Italy and Spain. The prospective study material was composed of cDNA or gDNA derived from T cells, B-cell-depleted T cells, or PBMCs. Deeply sampled blood TCRbeta repertoires from subjects exposed to, actively infected with, or recovered from COVID-19 were included in the dataset. A freely available public database, intended as a resource for researchers studying the immune response to SARS-CoV-2, is where the repertoires were released. Samples came from the ongoing ImmuneRACE study (first 160 participants) plus 1,254 subjects from 6 global collaborators. The sample metadata nearly always contained a de-identified subject ID, COVID-19 status, age in years and sex. Where available, HLA class I and class II types were taken from metadata supplied by the sample provider and were not determined by assay-based typing.

TCRbeta CDR3 regions were amplified from genomic DNA using the immunoSEQ Assay, a bias-controlled multiplex PCR. In the paper's pipeline: The number of nucleated cells in each sample was estimated by amplification of reference gene primers within the assay. To quantify the absolute abundance of each unique TCRbeta CDR3 rearrangement, sequence reads were collapsed and filtered. Productive Simpson clonality was computed per sample as the square root of Simpson's diversity index over productive rearrangements. TCRdb provides this immuneACCESS table in a form limited to in-frame rearrangements. Some clones are lacking; in checked studies, under half of them reflect an unresolved V gene, and why the rest are absent is not known. V, J and clone size are those of that table, while D and trimming were read from the DNA. For this sample the table gives 70,000 to 95,000 clones, of which roughly 90% were detected only once. Roughly 2.5% of the sample rests with the top ten.

A remark on this clone: What antigen it recognizes has not been identified. No much larger clone exists at a distance of one base, and base qualities are not known.

One collaborating source in Seattle enrolled patients during active infection and followed them longitudinally through the course of disease. Collaborating institutions collected whole blood in K2EDTA tubes following their own protocols. Collaborator samples were shipped for TCRbeta analysis as frozen whole blood, isolated PBMCs, or DNA extracted from either sample type. Study-wide conclusions, independent of this receptor: The amount of clinical and demographic metadata varied by source and participant and was provided uncurated.

Material for sequencing was peripheral blood. The sequence was collected from a man aged 50-60 years with COVID-19, enrolled during active disease.

The sequenced DNA: TGTGCCAGCACAAACAGGAATTCACCCCTCCACTTT. The translation is CASTNRNSPLHF. The chain was built from TRBV28 and TRBJ1-6, with TRBD1 tentatively as D gene (5 bases match). Trimming takes 7 bases from V and 7 bases from J, and the germline ends sit 8 bases apart. From cysteine to phenylalanine, the CDR3 is 12 amino acids long. CDR3 DNA only is kept here, 36 bases in frame from base 1. Sequences MDHEN (CDR1) and SYDVKM (CDR2) are obtained from the germline V gene. Outside the CDR3, residues come from the reference TRBV28 and TRBJ1-6 proteins, so the full variable domain is: DVKVTQSSRYLVKRTGEKVFLECVQDMDHENMFWYRQDPGLGLRLIYFSYDVKMKEKGDIPEGYSVSREKKERFSLILESASTNQTSMYLCASTNRNSPLHFGNGTRLTVT.